Following are 21 T cell receptor beta chains from one sample sequenced in a study of control samples from healthy donors and cancer patients. Measured with immunoSEQ multiplex PCR; TCRdb has only the in-frame clones, and not every one. The sample holds some 96,000 clones, over 90% seen once. Input material: blood. Receptors were obtained from a young man in good health.

There are a few counts of this clone. The CDR3 nucleotides are TGTGCCAGCAGCTTAAGCTCCGGACAGGGCAAAAACATTCAGTACTTC. Its protein is CASSLSSGQGKNIQYF. The chain is built from TRBV7-2 and TRBJ2-4; 8 nucleotides match TRBD1. This CDR3 comprises 16 residues. J gave up 3 bases and V 2 bases, and 6 bases lay outside the gene matches. Germline V gene data show CDR1 as SGHTA and CDR2 as FQGNSA.

The chain joins TRBV5-1 to TRBJ1-3, with D possibly TRBD1 on 6 matching bases. V was trimmed by 5 bases and J by 0 bases, leaving 9 bases between them. Germline lookup yields CDR1 SGHRS and CDR2 YFSETQ. This CDR3 comprises 14 residues. The CDR3 sequence is CASRPGDSGNTIYF. The CDR3 region has the DNA TGCGCCAGCAGGCCAGGGGACTCTGGAAACACCATATATTTT.

The chain couples TRBV19 to TRBJ1-6; perhaps TRBD1 as D (5 bases). The CDR3 loop spans 15 amino acids. Germline CDR1 is LNHDA and CDR2 is SQIVND (reference sequence). V lost 10 bases and J 5 bases, leaving 18 bases between the germline ends. The CDR3 coding sequence is TGTGCCACTAAAGGCCCAGGGCGCCATAATTCACCCCTCCACTTT. Protein: CATKGPGRHNSPLHF. The whole variable domain, remainder taken from reference TRBV19 and TRBJ1-6, is DGGITQSPKYLFRKEGQNVTLSCEQNLNHDAMYWYRQDPGQGLRLIYYSQIVNDFQKGDIAEGYSVSREKKESFPLTVTSAQKNPTAFYLCATKGPGRHNSPLHFGNGTRLTVT.

By sample fraction, this clone is medium-sized. The rearrangement uses TRBV5-1 and TRBJ1-1, with 8 bases matching TRBD1. The CDR3 is made up of 14 amino acids. Germline loops: CDR1 SGHRS, CDR2 YFSETQ. V shed 5 bases, J shed 4 bases, and the junction held 7 bases outside the gene matches. CDR3 in amino acids: CASRIQGQGTEAFF. CDR3 DNA: TGCGCCAGCAGGATCCAAGGACAGGGCACTGAAGCTTTCTTT.

About this clone: Relative to the germline gene, one junction end is altered; a read error may explain this. This chain connects TRBV19 to TRBJ2-7; D uncertain. The CDR3 has 13 residues. Germline CDR1 is LNHDA and CDR2 is SQIVND (reference sequence). CDR3 sequence: CASSIEGSSEQYF. Written as DNA, the CDR3 is TGTGCCAGTAGTATAGAAGGCTCCTCCGAGCAGTACTTC.

This rearrangement joins TRBV5-8 to TRBJ2-5; TRBD2 agrees at 8 bases. Germline CDR1 reads SGHTS; CDR2 reads YDEGEE. The length of the CDR3 is 16 residues. Unmatched junction bases numbered 10, after V lost 4 bases and J lost 2 bases. CDR3 coding DNA: TGTGCCAGCAGCGGTGATGGCGGGGGGCCTCAAGAGACCCAGTACTTC. Translating gives CASSGDGGGPQETQYF.

This chain links TRBV6-5 with TRBJ1-2, with D tentatively TRBD1 (5 bases). V lost 4 bases and J 7 bases, leaving 13 bases between the germline ends. The V gene's germline CDR1 is MNHEY and CDR2 SVGAGI. The CDR3 is 13 amino acids. CDR3 DNA sequence: TGTGCCAGCAGTTTGGGGGGGGGAAGTGGCTACACCTTC. This gives the protein CASSLGGGSGYTF.

The J gene is TRBJ2-5, the V gene TRBV30, with no clear D. Trimming removed 5 bases from V and 5 bases from J, with 9 bases in between. The CDR3 length is 11 residues. Germline CDR1 is GTSNPN and CDR2 is SVGIG (reference sequence). The CDR3 loop is CAWGVGETQYF. The CDR3 DNA is TGTGCCTGGGGAGTAGGTGAGACCCAGTACTTC.

The table lists this clone with a count of one. The J gene is TRBJ1-2, the V gene TRBV27; 9 bases are a match to TRBD1. This CDR3 is built from 14 residues. V was pared by 6 bases and J by 6 bases, with 8 bases of the junction left unmatched. Germline CDR1 and CDR2: MNHEY and SMNVEV (reference sequence). The CDR3 sequence: CASRRPGTGNGYTF. The CDR3 DNA is TGTGCCAGCAGACGCCCCGGGACAGGGAATGGCTACACCTTC.

The rearrangement joins TRBV20-1 to TRBJ1-5, with D unresolved. There are 9 residues in the CDR3. Germline CDR1 is DFQATT and CDR2 is SNEGSKA (reference sequence). Trimming took 7 bases from V and 6 from J, leaving 4 bases between them. The CDR3 reads CSGTQPQHF. The CDR3 nucleotides are TGCAGTGGAACTCAGCCCCAGCATTTT.

The chain employs TRBV28 and TRBJ1-1; 7 bases are shared with TRBD1. The length of the CDR3 is 15 residues. The germline V gene encodes CDR1 MDHEN and CDR2 SYDVKM. J gave up 2 bases and V 5 bases, and 8 bases lay outside the gene matches. The CDR3 is CASSGQGDLNTEAFF. DNA of the CDR3: TGTGCCAGCAGTGGGCAGGGGGACCTTAACACTGAAGCTTTCTTT.

V gene TRBV3-1 (or the pseudogene TRBV3-2) combines with J gene TRBJ1-2; D not certain. V gave up 1 base and J gave up 6 bases, with 6 bases separating them. Germline assignment: CDR1 LGHDT and CDR2 YNNKEL (reference sequence). The CDR3 is 12 residues long. CDR3 bases: TGTGCCAGCAGCCAAGTCGCGGATGGCTACACCTTC. Protein product: CASSQVADGYTF.

The CDR3 DNA sequence: TGTGCCAGCAGTGAAGCGGGACAGGTCTATGGCTACACCTTC. This translates into CASSEAGQVYGYTF. V is TRBV6-1 and J is TRBJ1-2, with TRBD1 matching over 8 bases. V lost 0 bases to trimming and J lost 4 bases; unmatched junction nucleotides: 1. The CDR3 sequence is 14 residues long. Germline-derived CDR1 and CDR2 are MNHNS and SASEGT.

The V gene is TRBV7-2, the J gene TRBJ2-2; 11 bases agree with TRBD2. This CDR3 region has 16 residues. Germline trimming cut 5 bases from V and 6 bases from J; bases unmatched to any gene: 8. From germline, CDR1 is SGHTA and CDR2 FQGNSA. The CDR3 DNA follows: TGTGCCAGCAGCCTTACTAGCGGGAGAGATTCCGGGGAGCTGTTTTTT. Protein sequence: CASSLTSGRDSGELFF.

The CDR3 nucleotides read TGTGCCAGCAGTCCCCGACGGACCCTCTATGGCTACACCTTC. Its translation: CASSPRRTLYGYTF. The gene calls are TRBV27 and TRBJ1-2; unclear D gene. V lost 5 bases and J 4 bases, leaving 14 bases between the germline ends. The CDR3 consists of 14 residues. Germline V lookup: CDR1 MNHEY, CDR2 SMNVEV (reference sequence).

The CDR3 bases are TGTGCCAGCAGCTTACGGGGGGGAACCTACGAGCAGTACTTC. Its protein product is CASSLRGGTYEQYF. This chain uses TRBV7-8 with TRBJ2-7, with 8 positions matching TRBD2. Trimming took 2 bases from V and 2 from J; bases not matched to a gene: 2. The germline V gene has CDR1 SGHVS and CDR2 FQNEAQ. The CDR3 consists of 14 residues.

The CDR3 loop reads CASSELKIGLANEQFF. The DNA of the CDR3 is TGTGCCAGCAGTGAATTGAAAATCGGACTAGCCAATGAGCAGTTCTTC. This chain connects TRBV2 to TRBJ2-1; 8 bases match TRBD2. The trim removed 2 bases at V and 6 bases at J, leaving 9 bases unmatched. This CDR3 spans 16 amino acids. Germline loops: CDR1 SNHLY, CDR2 FYNNEI.

The chain joins TRBV19 to TRBJ1-2; D is unclear. With 10 bases removed from V and 4 bases from J, the gap between germline ends came to 7 bases. The CDR3 is made up of 10 amino acids. Per germline, CDR1 LNHDA and CDR2 SQIVND (reference sequence). CDR3 residues: CATYSYGYTF. Here the CDR3 DNA reads TGTGCCACTTACAGCTATGGCTACACCTTC.

The chain has TRBV19 and TRBJ1-5; no clear D. V shed 5 bases and J shed 0 bases, with 14 bases lying between them. Germline V gene lookup returns CDR1 LNHDA and CDR2 SQIVND (reference sequence). This CDR3 region has 16 residues. The CDR3 spells CASSPVGGISNQPQHF. CDR3 nucleotides: TGTGCCAGTAGTCCAGTAGGTGGGATTAGCAATCAGCCCCAGCATTTT.

This chain uses TRBV7-9 with TRBJ1-1; D remains ambiguous. Germline V gene sequence: CDR1 SEHNR, CDR2 FQNEAQ (reference sequence). The CDR3 loop spans 13 amino acids. Trimming removed 4 bases from V and 5 bases from J, with 11 bases in between. In DNA, the CDR3 is TGTGCCAGCAGCTCACTGGACCAGACTGAAGCTTTCTTT. Translating gives CASSSLDQTEAFF.

The rearrangement uses TRBV7-8 and TRBJ1-1, with D hard to call. This CDR3 spans 15 amino acids. The germline gives CDR1 SGHVS, CDR2 FQNEAQ. V lost 5 bases, J lost 1 base, and 14 bases lay in between. CDR3 bases: TGTGCCAGCAGCCCTCACATGACGAAGAACACTGAAGCTTTCTTT. Residues: CASSPHMTKNTEAFF.